This TCR beta chain was retrieved from a study of cytomegalovirus exposure and HLA in healthy donors. The CDR3 runs to 15 residues. The germline V gene encodes CDR1 SGHTS and CDR2 YDEGEE. V trimming: 6 bases; J trimming: 6 bases; junction bases outside the gene matches: 9. This table comes from immunoSEQ multiplex PCR, and its TCRdb copy is limited to in-frame clones, with some not included. The data show around 73,000 clones, about 90% seen once. This sequence joins TRBV5-8 and TRBJ2-1; 10 nucleotides match TRBD2. The sequenced material came from PBMCs. The TCR sequence derives from a woman younger than 30 in good health and CMV-seropositive. The CDR3 DNA reads TGTGCCAGCACCGCGGGACTAGCGAGATCCAATGAGCAGTTCTTC. This sequence encodes CASTAGLARSNEQFF. Full variable domain (remainder filled in from reference TRBV5-8 and TRBJ2-1): EAGVTQSPTHLIKTRGQQATLRCSPISGHTSVYWYQQALGLGLQFLLWYDEGEERNRGNFPPRFSGRQFPNYSSELNVNALELEDSALYLCASTAGLARSNEQFFGPGTRLTVL.